The 15 T cell receptor beta chains below were found in one sample sequenced in a study of blood T cell repertoires in COVID-19 (dated by TCRdb to 2020 to 2021). The library relied on the immunoSEQ multiplex PCR assay. TCRdb obtained this table from immuneACCESS and retained in-frame rearrangements with V and J assigned. These tables miss some clones; where compared with another copy, unresolved V genes account for less than half of the shortfall, and the remainder is unexplained. Present in this sample are tens of thousands of clones, approximately 88% of which were seen just once. The ten most abundant clones make up less than 2.5% of the sample. The sample comprised peripheral blood. The receptors originated from a human donor in a cohort sampled during active COVID-19.

CDR3 loop: CASSQGLAGLYEQYF. The CDR3 nucleotides read TGCGCCAGCAGCCAAGGACTAGCGGGACTCTACGAGCAGTACTTC. This rearrangement joins TRBV4-1 to TRBJ2-7; TRBD2 matches at 11 bases. Germline CDR1 reads MGHRA; CDR2 reads YSYEKL. The CDR3 contains 15 residues. Trimming cost V 1 base and J 3 bases; bases outside gene matches: 2.

Regarding this clone: Other DNA sequences in the same sample also yield this CDR3. The V gene is TRBV19, the J gene TRBJ2-6; D is undetermined. In germline, CDR1 is LNHDA, CDR2 SQIVND (reference sequence). Trimming pared 3 bases from V and 0 bases from J, leaving 3 bases between. CDR3 size: 14 residues. CDR3 sequence (DNA): TGTGCCAGTAGTATCAGCTCTGGGGCCAACGTCCTGACTTTC. Translation: CASSISSGANVLTF.

The rearrangement uses TRBV6-5 and TRBJ1-2; TRBD1 is a possible D gene (6 bases). V was trimmed by 6 bases and J by 7 bases, leaving 18 bases between them. This CDR3 is built from 14 residues. Germline loops: CDR1 MNHEY, CDR2 SVGAGI. In DNA form, the CDR3 reads TGTGCCAGCAGGCTAAGGAAGGGAGGGGGTGGCTACACCTTC. This gives the protein CASRLRKGGGGYTF.

J is TRBJ2-5 and V is TRBV18, with a possible D match to TRBD1 (5 bases). Trimming shortened V by 0 bases and J by 1 base, and 6 bases separated the two germline ends. Germline V lookup: CDR1 KGHSH, CDR2 LQKENI. The CDR3 consists of 14 residues. The CDR3 DNA follows: TGTGCCAGCTCACCACCAACAGGCCAAGAGACCCAGTACTTC. This gives the protein CASSPPTGQETQYF.

The chain combines TRBV28 with TRBJ1-1; TRBD1 aligns across 7 bases. The length of the CDR3 is 14 residues. The germline CDR1 and CDR2 sequences are MDHEN and SYDVKM. V shed 5 bases and J 1 base; nucleotides not matched to a gene: 4. The chain's CDR3 is CASSPRTGNTEAFF. The CDR3 region has the DNA TGTGCCAGCAGTCCAAGGACAGGGAACACTGAAGCTTTCTTT.

This clone was counted a single time. The rearrangement links TRBV9 to TRBJ2-2; 9 bases align to TRBD2. J lost 4 bases, V lost 4 bases, and 14 bases had no gene match. The germline V gene encodes CDR1 SGDLS and CDR2 YYNGEE. CDR3 length equals 18 residues. The CDR3 loop is CASSLVPGGAGGTGELFF. CDR3 DNA: TGTGCCAGCAGCCTAGTCCCAGGCGGAGCGGGGGGCACCGGGGAGCTGTTTTTT.

The CDR3 DNA reads TGTGCCAGCAGTCCTCCCACACGGGGGAAGCAGTTCTTC. This encodes CASSPPTRGKQFF. The rearrangement links TRBV6-6 to TRBJ2-1; maybe TRBD2 (6 bases). The CDR3 covers 13 residues. Trimming cost V 5 bases and J 11 bases, with 16 bases left between them. Per the germline V gene, CDR1 is MNHNY and CDR2 is SVGAGI (reference sequence).

The CDR3 sequence: CASSLVARSTDTQYF. The CDR3, as DNA: TGCGCCAGCAGCTTGGTTGCTAGAAGCACAGATACGCAGTATTTT. This chain joins TRBV5-1 and TRBJ2-3; D remains unclear. Trimming stripped 0 bases from V and 0 bases from J, with 8 bases between. The CDR3 covers 15 residues. Germline CDR1 reads SGHRS; CDR2 reads YFSETQ.

The V call is TRBV7-8, the J call TRBJ2-7; D is ambiguous. Trimming left V 1 base short and J 4 bases short, with 5 bases between. The germline CDR1 and CDR2 sequences are SGHVS and FQNEAQ. The CDR3 extends over 12 amino acids. CDR3: CASSLEQYEQYF. Written as DNA, the CDR3 is TGTGCCAGCAGCTTAGAGCAATACGAGCAGTACTTC.

CDR3 region: CASSQSPHPSGYTF. CDR3 nucleotides: TGTGCCAGCAGCCAAAGTCCTCACCCGAGCGGCTACACCTTC. The chain is built from TRBV14 and TRBJ1-2; D is uncertain. The germline V gene encodes CDR1 SGHDN and CDR2 FVKESK. CDR3 length equals 14 residues. V lost 2 bases, J lost 8 bases, and 15 bases lay in between. The full variable domain, completed using reference TRBV14 and TRBJ1-2, is EAGVTQFPSHSVIEKGQTVTLRCDPISGHDNLYWYRRVMGKEIKFLLHFVKESKQDESGMPNNRFLAERTGGTYSTLKVQPAELEDSGVYFCASSQSPHPSGYTFGSGTRLTVV.

V is TRBV7-9 and J is TRBJ2-3, with D possibly matching TRBD2 (5 bases). V dropped 8 bases and J dropped 4 bases, with 13 bases sitting between them. Germline V gives CDR1 SEHNR, CDR2 FQNEAQ (reference sequence). The CDR3 runs 13 residues. The CDR3 loop reads CASFGWRSDTQYF. DNA for the CDR3: TGTGCCAGCTTTGGGTGGAGGTCAGATACGCAGTATTTT.

The rearrangement links TRBV30 to TRBJ1-2; the D is unclear. There are 11 residues in the CDR3. The V end was cut by 5 bases, the J end by 1 base, with 5 bases between. Germline CDR1 GTSNPN, CDR2 SVGIG (reference sequence). CDR3 bases: TGTGCCTGGTCCCATAACTATGGCTACACCTTC. Its translation: CAWSHNYGYTF.

The chain joins TRBV27 to TRBJ1-1; D might be TRBD1 (6 bases). Trimming pared 5 bases from V and 1 base from J, leaving 17 bases between. Germline CDR1 MNHEY, CDR2 SMNVEV (reference sequence). CDR3 length: 16 residues. CDR3 protein: CASSPRRGKGNTEAFF. CDR3 in DNA: TGTGCCAGCAGTCCCCGCAGGGGAAAAGGGAACACTGAAGCTTTCTTT.

The gene calls are TRBV28 and TRBJ1-5; D is unresolved. The germline gives CDR1 MDHEN, CDR2 SYDVKM. Trimming pared 2 bases from V and 0 bases from J, leaving 8 bases between. The CDR3 is 15 residues long. The CDR3 loop is CASSLGAYSNQPQHF. For the CDR3, the DNA is TGTGCCAGCAGTTTAGGAGCTTATAGCAATCAGCCCCAGCATTTT.

The chain employs TRBV5-1 and TRBJ2-2; maybe TRBD1 (6 bases). V was cut by 0 bases and J by 5 bases, with 11 bases left in between. The germline V gene encodes CDR1 SGHRS and CDR2 YFSETQ. There are 15 residues in the CDR3. This CDR3 reads CASSLAKGETGELFF. DNA of the CDR3: TGCGCCAGCAGCTTGGCCAAGGGGGAGACCGGGGAGCTGTTTTTT.